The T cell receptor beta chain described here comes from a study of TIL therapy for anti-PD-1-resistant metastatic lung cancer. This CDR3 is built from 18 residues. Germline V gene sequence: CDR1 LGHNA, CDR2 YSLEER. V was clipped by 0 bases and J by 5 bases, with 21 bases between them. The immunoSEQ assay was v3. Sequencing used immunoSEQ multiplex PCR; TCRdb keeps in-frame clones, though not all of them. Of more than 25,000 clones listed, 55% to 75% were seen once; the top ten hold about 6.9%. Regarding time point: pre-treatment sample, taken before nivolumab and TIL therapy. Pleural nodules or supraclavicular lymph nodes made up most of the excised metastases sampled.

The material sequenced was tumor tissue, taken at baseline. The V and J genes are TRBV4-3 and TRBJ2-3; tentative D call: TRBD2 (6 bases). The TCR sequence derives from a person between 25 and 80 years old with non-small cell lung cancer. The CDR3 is CASSQERAIGGVEDTQYF. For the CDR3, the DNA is TGCGCCAGCAGCCAAGAGAGGGCCATCGGCGGGGTGGAAGATACGCAGTATTTT.